The rows below give T cell receptor beta chains drawn from one sample of a study of cytomegalovirus exposure and HLA in healthy donors. Data came from immunoSEQ multiplex PCR; TCRdb stores just in-frame clones and leaves some out. In the table there are roughly 65,000 clones, approximately 74% of which are singletons. Sequenced: PBMCs. These receptors all come from a man aged 35-49 years in good health and CMV-seropositive. Each CDR3 is given with its conserved first and last residue. D genes are given only for firm matches. Where a row states a size, it is once, few, many or the class of an expanded clone; other rows omit it.

j_gene: TRBJ2-3
abundance: .
d_gene: .
v_gene: TRBV6-5
CDR3aa: CAAGVAITDTQYF
CDR3nt: TGTGCAGCAGGGGTAGCGATCACAGATACGCAGTATTTT

j_gene: TRBJ2-1
abundance: .
d_gene: TRBD1
v_gene: TRBV25-1
CDR3aa: CASSAHRGNEQFF
CDR3nt: TGTGCCAGCAGTGCTCACAGGGGCAATGAGCAGTTCTTC

j_gene: TRBJ2-7
abundance: .
d_gene: .
v_gene: TRBV4-1
CDR3aa: CASSQALSSYEQYF
CDR3nt: TGCGCCAGCAGCCAAGCTCTTAGCTCCTACGAGCAGTACTTC

j_gene: TRBJ2-2
abundance: .
d_gene: .
v_gene: TRBV5-5
CDR3aa: CASSPRSNTGELFF
CDR3nt: TGTGCCAGCAGCCCCCGGTCGAACACCGGGGAGCTGTTTTTT

j_gene: TRBJ2-3
abundance: .
d_gene: .
v_gene: TRBV11-3
CDR3aa: CASSSHVTGWGTDTQYF
CDR3nt: TGTGCCAGCAGCTCCCATGTTACGGGATGGGGCACAGATACGCAGTATTTT

j_gene: TRBJ2-7
abundance: .
d_gene: TRBD2
v_gene: TRBV9
CDR3aa: CASSVGTSGRAENYEQYF
CDR3nt: TGTGCCAGCAGCGTTGGGACTAGCGGGAGGGCCGAGAACTACGAGCAGTACTTC

j_gene: TRBJ2-7
abundance: few
d_gene: .
v_gene: TRBV2
CDR3aa: CASSAPPNYEQYF
CDR3nt: TGTGCCAGCAGTGCCCCCCCTAACTACGAGCAGTACTTC

j_gene: TRBJ2-2
abundance: .
d_gene: TRBD2
v_gene: TRBV9
CDR3aa: CASSVATGDAGGLSGELFF
CDR3nt: TGTGCCAGCAGCGTAGCTACGGGGGATGCGGGAGGGCTATCCGGGGAGCTGTTTTTT

j_gene: TRBJ2-3
abundance: once
d_gene: TRBD1
v_gene: TRBV4-3
CDR3aa: CASSQATGVKADTQYF
CDR3nt: TGCGCCAGCAGCCAAGCTACAGGGGTCAAGGCAGATACGCAGTATTTT

j_gene: TRBJ1-4
abundance: few
d_gene: .
v_gene: TRBV18
CDR3aa: CASSPKGPGANEKLFF
CDR3nt: TGTGCCAGCTCACCGAAGGGGCCTGGGGCTAATGAAAAACTGTTTTTT

j_gene: TRBJ1-1
abundance: .
d_gene: .
v_gene: TRBV11-2
CDR3aa: CASSLWGGMNTEAFF
CDR3nt: TGTGCCAGCAGCTTATGGGGAGGAATGAACACTGAAGCTTTCTTT

j_gene: TRBJ2-7
abundance: .
d_gene: .
v_gene: TRBV4-1
CDR3aa: CASSQEYGDRTSYEQYF
CDR3nt: TGCGCCAGCAGCCAAGAGTACGGGGATCGTACATCCTACGAGCAGTACTTC

j_gene: TRBJ1-2
abundance: few
d_gene: .
v_gene: TRBV30
CDR3aa: CAWSIGIWGYGYTF
CDR3nt: TGTGCCTGGAGTATCGGGATTTGGGGCTATGGCTACACCTTC

j_gene: TRBJ1-1
abundance: .
d_gene: TRBD1
v_gene: TRBV4-1
CDR3aa: CASLPQGQGVIEAFF
CDR3nt: TGCGCCAGCCTACCCCAGGGACAGGGGGTTATTGAAGCTTTCTTT

j_gene: TRBJ2-5
abundance: .
d_gene: .
v_gene: TRBV4-1
CDR3aa: CASSHHPARGPSSETQYF
CDR3nt: TGCGCCAGCAGCCATCATCCGGCGCGGGGGCCCTCCTCGGAGACCCAGTACTTC

j_gene: TRBJ2-7
abundance: .
d_gene: .
v_gene: TRBV29-1
CDR3aa: CSVREGVYEQYF
CDR3nt: TGCAGCGTTCGGGAAGGAGTCTACGAGCAGTACTTC

j_gene: TRBJ1-5
abundance: .
d_gene: TRBD1
v_gene: TRBV19
CDR3aa: CASSARTGGDSNQPQHF
CDR3nt: TGTGCCAGTAGTGCACGGACAGGGGGCGATAGCAATCAGCCCCAGCATTTT

j_gene: TRBJ2-7
abundance: .
d_gene: TRBD1
v_gene: TRBV7-6
CDR3aa: CASSRWTGAYEQYF
CDR3nt: TGTGCCAGCAGCCGATGGACAGGCGCCTACGAGCAGTACTTC

j_gene: TRBJ2-1
abundance: .
d_gene: .
v_gene: TRBV5-1
CDR3aa: CASGMLANSYNEQFF
CDR3nt: TGCGCCAGCGGAATGCTAGCGAACTCCTACAATGAGCAGTTCTTC

j_gene: TRBJ2-1
abundance: .
d_gene: TRBD2
v_gene: TRBV4-3
CDR3aa: CASSQDGLAGGHNEQFF
CDR3nt: TGCGCCAGCAGCCAAGATGGACTAGCGGGGGGACACAATGAGCAGTTCTTC

j_gene: TRBJ1-1
abundance: .
d_gene: .
v_gene: TRBV6-5
CDR3aa: CASRTGQRGFSEAFF
CDR3nt: TGTGCCAGCAGAACCGGACAGAGGGGGTTTTCTGAAGCTTTCTTT

j_gene: TRBJ2-2
abundance: .
d_gene: TRBD2
v_gene: TRBV19
CDR3aa: CASSTRARGGGNTGELFF
CDR3nt: TGTGCCAGTAGTACTCGAGCTCGGGGGGGAGGGAACACCGGGGAGCTGTTTTTT

j_gene: TRBJ2-7
abundance: .
d_gene: TRBD1
v_gene: TRBV6-4
CDR3aa: CAKKNRGPSPYEQYF
CDR3nt: TGTGCCAAGAAGAACAGGGGCCCTAGTCCCTACGAGCAGTACTTC

j_gene: TRBJ2-5
abundance: .
d_gene: TRBD2
v_gene: TRBV5-1
CDR3aa: CASSSQLAGGQETQYF
CDR3nt: TGCGCCAGCAGCTCCCAACTAGCGGGGGGGCAAGAGACCCAGTACTTC

j_gene: TRBJ2-1
abundance: .
d_gene: TRBD2
v_gene: TRBV5-1
CDR3aa: CASSPIAGGTYNEQFF
CDR3nt: TGCGCCAGCAGCCCTATAGCGGGAGGCACCTACAATGAGCAGTTCTTC

j_gene: TRBJ2-1
abundance: .
d_gene: .
v_gene: TRBV7-2
CDR3aa: CASSSRRDNEQFF
CDR3nt: TGTGCCAGCAGCTCCCGCCGGGACAATGAGCAGTTCTTC

j_gene: TRBJ1-1
abundance: once
d_gene: .
v_gene: TRBV5-4
CDR3aa: CASSWGGTEAFF
CDR3nt: TGTGCCAGCAGCTGGGGGGGTACTGAAGCTTTCTTT

j_gene: TRBJ1-2
abundance: .
d_gene: .
v_gene: TRBV4-2
CDR3aa: CASSQERALGYTF
CDR3nt: TGTGCCAGCAGCCAAGAGCGAGCGCTCGGCTACACCTTC